The T cell receptor (beta chain) described here comes from a study of shared clonotypes between healthy human individuals. Sequencing was at deep level. The authors loaded roughly 200 ng DNA, 25,000 to 30,000 T cell genomes, into sorted-subset replicate PCRs. The protocol was immunoSEQ multiplex PCR, while the TCRdb copy is restricted to in-frame clones and leaves out a portion. Here the sample spans 1.5 million to 2.5 million clones, less than 95% being singletons. CD45RO-negative, CCR7-selected cells formed the naive CD8 fraction, which excluded terminally differentiated effector memory CD45RA+ cells. This clone was found once. Looked up from germline, CDR1 is MNHEY and CDR2 is SMNVEV (reference sequence). CDR3 length: 13 amino acids. Trimming removed 3 bases from V and 6 bases from J, with 11 bases in between.

The genes are TRBV27 and TRBJ2-5; tentatively, D is TRBD2 (6 bases). The sequencing sample was made of naive CD8+ T cells sorted from blood. The source of this sequence is a man aged 18 to 30 in good health. CDR3 loop: CASSFGRRQTQYF. In DNA form, the CDR3 reads TGTGCCAGCAGTTTTGGGAGGAGGCAGACCCAGTACTTC.